What follows is one T cell receptor beta chain and its context. The sample originates from a study of technical replicates of blood from a few donors. Germline V gives CDR1 SGHRS, CDR2 YFSETQ. Trimming stripped 0 bases from V and 7 bases from J, with 5 bases between. This CDR3 has 12 residues. TCRdb keeps only in-frame clones here, not all; method: immunoSEQ multiplex PCR. The data show some 87,000 clones, approximately 96% seen once. Sequences were obtained from T cells isolated from PBMCs. This TCR was recovered from a human donor in good health. The V and J genes are TRBV5-1 and TRBJ2-1; D gene unclear. CDR3 sequence reads: CASSLVVNEQFF. The CDR3 DNA reads TGCGCCAGCAGCTTGGTAGTGAATGAGCAGTTCTTC.